Sequencing of this T cell receptor (beta chain) was carried out in a study of blood T cell repertoires in COVID-19. Trimming at V came to 11 bases and at J to 5 bases, leaving 14 bases not matched to a gene. This CDR3 spans 14 amino acids. CDR1 and CDR2 (germline): MDHEN, SYDVKM. The protocol was immunoSEQ multiplex PCR, while the TCRdb copy is restricted to in-frame clones and leaves out a portion. The data show approximately 300,000 clones, 70% to 90% seen once. The genes are TRBV28 and TRBJ2-5; 7 bases are a match to TRBD1. The sequenced sample consisted of PBMCs or T cells enriched from blood (not recorded which). The sequence was collected from a woman under 40 who had recovered from COVID-19. Written as DNA, the CDR3 is TGTGCCGCTCAGACCAGGGGGTTGGGGGAGACCCAGTACTTC. Its protein product is CAAQTRGLGETQYF. The full variable domain, completed using reference TRBV28 and TRBJ2-5, is DVKVTQSSRYLVKRTGEKVFLECVQDMDHENMFWYRQDPGLGLRLIYFSYDVKMKEKGDIPEGYSVSREKKERFSLILESASTNQTSMYLCAAQTRGLGETQYFGPGTRLLVL.